The next 23 T cell receptor beta chains were all read from a single sample in a study of cytomegalovirus exposure and HLA in healthy donors. In the PCR, 60 Vbeta and 13 Jbeta primers were used. Profiling relied on immunoSEQ multiplex PCR, and the TCRdb table lists in-frame clones only, not all of them. The sample gives 60,000 to 70,000 clones, around 80% of which show up once; around 2.9% is in the top ten. The source material was PBMCs. The receptors were gathered from a woman in her 30s in good health and CMV-seronegative.

The CDR3 DNA sequence: TGCGCCAGCAGCATGACTAGCGGGAAAGAGACCCAGTACTTC. Its protein product is CASSMTSGKETQYF. This chain joins TRBV5-1 and TRBJ2-5; 11 bases fit TRBD2. The CDR3 contains 14 residues. J was trimmed by 3 bases and V by 4 bases; bases with no gene match: 2. Germline V gives CDR1 SGHRS, CDR2 YFSETQ. The full variable domain, in which reference TRBV5-1 and TRBJ2-5 provide the parts outside the CDR3, is KAGVTQTPRYLIKTRGQQVTLSCSPISGHRSVSWYQQTPGQGLQFLFEYFSETQRNKGNFPGRFSGRQFSNSRSEMNVSTLELGDSALYLCASSMTSGKETQYFGPGTRLLVL.

Here the CDR3 reads CASSLRAGGTEAFF. The CDR3 DNA reads as TGTGCCAGCAGCTTACGGGCAGGGGGCACTGAAGCTTTCTTT. The gene calls are TRBV11-2 and TRBJ1-1; 7 nucleotides agree with TRBD1. The V gene end was trimmed by 2 bases and the J gene end by 4 bases; junction bases not matched to a gene: 4. The CDR3 totals 14 residues. Germline V gene sequence: CDR1 SGHAT, CDR2 FQNNGV. Drawing the rest from reference TRBV11-2 and TRBJ1-1, the complete variable domain is EAGVAQSPRYKIIEKRQSVAFWCNPISGHATLYWYQQILGQGPKLLIQFQNNGVVDDSQLPKDRFSAERLKGVDSTLKIQPAKLEDSAVYLCASSLRAGGTEAFFGQGTRLTVV.

This rearrangement joins TRBV19 to TRBJ1-6; TRBD1 agrees at 8 bases. The germline gives CDR1 LNHDA, CDR2 SQIVND (reference sequence). J was trimmed by 6 bases and V by 4 bases; bases with no gene match: 8. The CDR3 sequence is 16 residues long. CDR3 residues: CASSSVPGQANSPLHF. The CDR3 DNA reads as TGTGCCAGTAGTAGTGTGCCGGGACAGGCTAATTCACCCCTCCACTTT. The variable domain in full, completed from reference TRBV19 and TRBJ1-6, reads DGGITQSPKYLFRKEGQNVTLSCEQNLNHDAMYWYRQDPGQGLRLIYYSQIVNDFQKGDIAEGYSVSREKKESFPLTVTSAQKNPTAFYLCASSSVPGQANSPLHFGNGTRLTVT.

The V call is TRBV6-1, the J call TRBJ1-2, with D maybe TRBD1 (5 bases). This CDR3 is built from 15 residues. The germline CDR1 and CDR2 sequences are MNHNS and SASEGT. V lost 6 bases and J lost 4, with 18 bases in between. CDR3 residues: CASRVEGRLGYGYTF. DNA of the CDR3: TGTGCCAGCAGAGTAGAGGGGAGGCTCGGCTATGGCTACACCTTC.

This sequence joins TRBV9 and TRBJ1-2; D uncertain. Germline V gives CDR1 SGDLS, CDR2 YYNGEE. The V end was cut by 0 bases, the J end by 3 bases, with 3 bases between. The CDR3 has 12 residues. In nucleotides, the CDR3 is TGTGCCAGCAGCGTAGCTGACTATGGCTACACCTTC. This codes for CASSVADYGYTF. Drawing the rest from reference TRBV9 and TRBJ1-2, the complete variable domain is DSGVTQTPKHLITATGQRVTLRCSPRSGDLSVYWYQQSLDQGLQFLIQYYNGEERAKGNILERFSAQQFPDLHSELNLSSLELGDSALYFCASSVADYGYTFGSGTRLTVV.

The chain combines TRBV25-1 with TRBJ2-1; D unresolved. V was pared by 7 bases and J by 15 bases, with 22 bases between. This CDR3 region has 13 residues. The germline V gene has CDR1 MGHDK and CDR2 SYGVNS. The CDR3 DNA reads as TGTGCCAGCACCAAATCCCCGACACCCGCTTTGTTCTTC. Residues: CASTKSPTPALFF.

This chain uses TRBV10-3 with TRBJ1-5; D unresolved. V lost 4 bases and J lost 0, with 10 bases in between. CDR1 and CDR2 from the germline V gene are ENHRY and SYGVKD. The CDR3 loop spans 15 amino acids. The CDR3 nucleotides read TGTGCCATCAGTGGAGGGTGGGATAGCAATCAGCCCCAGCATTTT. This encodes CAISGGWDSNQPQHF.

The gene calls are TRBV6-5 and TRBJ2-1, with a possible D match to TRBD2 (5 bases). The length of the CDR3 is 14 residues. Trimming stripped 5 bases from V and 2 bases from J, with 10 bases between. Germline V gene sequence: CDR1 MNHEY, CDR2 SVGAGI. The CDR3: CASSKSGAYNEQFF. In DNA, the CDR3 is TGTGCCAGCAGTAAATCCGGGGCCTACAATGAGCAGTTCTTC.

The chain uses TRBV28 and TRBJ1-6, with D possibly being TRBD1 (5 bases). Germline V lookup: CDR1 MDHEN, CDR2 SYDVKM. V was clipped by 4 bases and J by 4 bases, with 17 bases between them. The CDR3 covers 17 residues. The CDR3 loop is CASSSHTVTEYNSPLHF. CDR3 DNA sequence: TGTGCCAGCAGTTCGCATACCGTGACAGAGTATAATTCACCCCTCCACTTT.

This chain connects TRBV7-2 to TRBJ2-3; tentatively, D is TRBD1 (5 bases). There are 14 residues in the CDR3. Between the trimmed V and J ends, which lost 1 base and 3 bases, there was a span of 8 bases. Germline V gene lookup returns CDR1 SGHTA and CDR2 FQGNSA. In DNA, the CDR3 is TGTGCCAGCAGCTTAGATTCAGGGACAGATACGCAGTATTTT. This sequence encodes CASSLDSGTDTQYF.

The chain carries TRBV5-1 and TRBJ1-5; 9 bases agree with TRBD1. V gave up 3 bases and J gave up 2 bases; unmatched junction bases: 0. CDR3 length: 14 residues. Germline V gene data show CDR1 as SGHRS and CDR2 as YFSETQ. The CDR3 DNA sequence: TGCGCCAGCAGCTGGACAGGGGGCAATCAGCCCCAGCATTTT. It yields the protein CASSWTGGNQPQHF.

This sequence joins TRBV11-2 and TRBJ2-5; 10 bases match TRBD2. Trimming took 0 bases from V and 4 from J; bases not matched to a gene: 8. Per the germline V gene, CDR1 is SGHAT and CDR2 is FQNNGV. This CDR3 comprises 17 residues. CDR3 DNA sequence: TGTGCCAGCAGCTTAGATAGGGAAGCGGGGGGGCGAGAGACCCAGTACTTC. Amino acids: CASSLDREAGGRETQYF.

The chain carries TRBV7-2 and TRBJ2-7; TRBD2 agrees at 8 bases. This CDR3 contains 15 residues. Trimming removed 8 bases from V and 2 bases from J; junction bases left unmatched: 11. The germline V gene encodes CDR1 SGHTA and CDR2 FQGNSA. CDR3 nucleotide sequence: TGTGCCAGCCGCCCGAAGTTCGGGGGGGCCTACGAGCAGTACTTC. Protein: CASRPKFGGAYEQYF. Looking up the rest from reference TRBV7-2 and TRBJ2-7 gives the full variable domain: GAGVSQSPSNKVTEKGKDVELRCDPISGHTALYWYRQSLGQGLEFLIYFQGNSAPDKSGLPSDRFSAERTGGSVSTLTIQRTQQEDSAVYLCASRPKFGGAYEQYFGPGTRLTVT.

V and J are TRBV5-1 and TRBJ1-5, with no clear D. Germline lookup yields CDR1 SGHRS and CDR2 YFSETQ. The CDR3 spans 16 residues. The V and J ends lost 0 bases and 0 bases respectively, with 10 bases between them. The CDR3 DNA sequence: TGCGCCAGCAGCTTGGGGGCGGGTGATAGCAATCAGCCCCAGCATTTT. Translated: CASSLGAGDSNQPQHF.

This chain connects TRBV9 to TRBJ1-5; D gene ambiguous. V lost 1 base to trimming and J lost 0 bases, with 14 bases between them. The CDR3 runs to 17 residues. Per germline, CDR1 SGDLS and CDR2 YYNGEE. The CDR3 is CASSVIRSASSNQPQHF. CDR3 nucleotide sequence: TGTGCCAGCAGCGTAATTCGTTCGGCTAGTAGCAATCAGCCCCAGCATTTT. Drawing the rest from reference TRBV9 and TRBJ1-5, the complete variable domain is DSGVTQTPKHLITATGQRVTLRCSPRSGDLSVYWYQQSLDQGLQFLIQYYNGEERAKGNILERFSAQQFPDLHSELNLSSLELGDSALYFCASSVIRSASSNQPQHFGDGTRLSIL.

This sequence joins TRBV6-5 and TRBJ1-5; the match to TRBD1 covers 7 bases. The CDR3 has 14 residues. CDR1 is MNHEY, CDR2 SVGAGI, per germline. Trimming cost V 8 bases and J 3 bases; bases outside gene matches: 7. CDR3 sequence: CASSRDSNNQPQHF. CDR3 in DNA: TGTGCCAGCTCCCGGGACAGTAACAATCAGCCCCAGCATTTT.

The chain carries TRBV25-1 and TRBJ1-5; 10 bases map to TRBD1. V lost 2 bases to trimming and J lost 0 bases; unmatched junction nucleotides: 4. CDR3 length equals 17 residues. Germline V gene data show CDR1 as MGHDK and CDR2 as SYGVNS. CDR3 sequence: CASSEGGTGDSNQPQHF. The CDR3 DNA is TGTGCCAGCAGTGAAGGGGGGACAGGGGATAGCAATCAGCCCCAGCATTTT.

Only one count was recorded for this clone. The chain is built from TRBV9 and TRBJ2-7, with a possible D match to TRBD1 (5 bases). Germline V gene sequence: CDR1 SGDLS, CDR2 YYNGEE. Trimming took 2 bases from V and 2 from J, leaving 14 bases between them. The CDR3 has 15 residues. CDR3 amino acids: CASSVEPDRAYEQYF. The CDR3 coding sequence is TGTGCCAGCAGCGTTGAACCTGACAGAGCCTACGAGCAGTACTTC.

The genes are TRBV29-1 and TRBJ2-7; 7 positions match TRBD1. Germline V gene sequence: CDR1 SQVTM, CDR2 ANQGSEA. This CDR3 region has 14 residues. Trimming took 5 bases from V and 1 from J; bases not matched to a gene: 8. CDR3 in DNA: TGCAGCGTTCTTGAGTCAGGGGGTTCCTACGAGCAGTACTTC. It is translated as CSVLESGGSYEQYF.

This clone was counted a few times. The CDR3 DNA reads as TGTGCCAGCAGCACCCCCGGGACAGTATCAACCAACGTCCTGACTTTC. This encodes CASSTPGTVSTNVLTF. The gene calls are TRBV7-9 and TRBJ2-6; 7 bases agree with TRBD1. Germline values: CDR1 SEHNR, CDR2 FQNEAQ (reference sequence). With 5 bases clipped from V and 8 bases from J, the junction kept 12 bases outside the gene matches. The CDR3 is 16 residues long.

The J gene is TRBJ2-7, the V gene TRBV27, with D perhaps matching TRBD2 (7 bases). This CDR3 region has 13 residues. Trimming removed 8 bases from V and 9 bases from J, with 20 bases in between. Germline V gives CDR1 MNHEY, CDR2 SMNVEV (reference sequence). The CDR3 here is CASAPIGGAPQYF. The DNA of the CDR3 is TGTGCCAGCGCCCCCATTGGGGGGGCCCCGCAGTACTTC.

This clone was seen a few times. The chain employs TRBV5-4 and TRBJ1-1; perhaps TRBD1 as D (6 bases). Germline CDR1 SGHNT, CDR2 YYREEE (reference sequence). The CDR3 is made up of 15 amino acids. Trimming removed 1 base at V and 3 bases at J, with 13 bases between. As DNA, the CDR3 is TGTGCCAGCAGCTTGCGGGGGGCTTCGCACACTGAAGCTTTCTTT. This codes for CASSLRGASHTEAFF.

V gene TRBV27 combines with J gene TRBJ1-1; the match to TRBD1 covers 7 bases. Unmatched junction bases numbered 7, after V lost 6 bases and J lost 3 bases. Germline-derived CDR1 and CDR2 are MNHEY and SMNVEV (reference sequence). CDR3 size: 14 residues. In DNA, the CDR3 is TGTGCCAGCAGGCAGGACAGGAGGGACACTGAAGCTTTCTTT. This codes for CASRQDRRDTEAFF.